These 26 T cell receptor beta chains were all obtained from the same sample, sequenced in a study of T cell repertoires in cytomegalovirus infection. TCRdb passed the reads through MiXCR, listing each CDR3 protein once. The profile shows more than 500,000 distinct CDR3 sequences, approximately 15% of them singletons. The sequenced sample was CD8+ T cells from PBMCs. The receptors were sampled from a human donor in good health (CMV status not recorded). Some clones in this sample may be carry-over from other donors' samples.

This clonotype has only a few counts. The V gene is TRBV7-9, the J gene TRBJ2-7; D is unresolved. Germline V lookup: CDR1 SEHNR, CDR2 FQNEAQ (reference sequence). This CDR3 comprises 14 residues. The V and J ends lost 1 base and 6 bases respectively, with 13 bases between them. CDR3 in amino acids: CASSLDGPGLEQYF. The CDR3 bases are TGTGCCAGCAGCTTAGACGGTCCGGGTCTCGAGCAGTACTTC.

In its sample, this clonotype was seen a few times. This chain connects TRBV2 to TRBJ1-1, with D perhaps matching TRBD1 (5 bases). The CDR3 extends over 16 amino acids. The V and J ends lost 6 bases and 1 base respectively, with 18 bases between them. From germline, CDR1 is SNHLY and CDR2 FYNNEI. The CDR3 is CASRVFRVKRNTEAFF. The CDR3 DNA reads TGTGCCAGCAGGGTTTTCAGGGTAAAGAGGAACACTGAAGCTTTCTTT.

This clonotype was seen more than once but under ten times. The genes are TRBV15 and TRBJ2-5; TRBD2 is a possible D gene (5 bases). V was clipped by 8 bases and J by 7 bases, with 23 bases between them. The CDR3 is 15 residues long. Germline values: CDR1 LNHNV, CDR2 YYDKDF (reference sequence). The CDR3 reads CATGRGGQREGTQYF. CDR3 nucleotide sequence: TGTGCCACCGGGAGAGGCGGGCAGAGAGAGGGGACCCAGTACTTC.

The V gene is TRBV11-2, the J gene TRBJ2-3; D is possibly TRBD1 (5 bases). The ends were cut back, 8 bases at V and 8 bases at J, with 8 bases in the middle. Per germline, CDR1 SGHAT and CDR2 FQNNGV. This CDR3 is built from 10 residues. The CDR3 is CASLGVTQYF. The CDR3 bases are TGTGCCAGCTTAGGGGTTACGCAGTATTTT.

V gene TRBV5-6 combines with J gene TRBJ2-3; 10 bases match TRBD2. V was pared by 4 bases and J by 5 bases, with 7 bases of the junction left unmatched. Per the germline V gene, CDR1 is SGHDT and CDR2 is YYEEEE. This CDR3 is built from 15 residues. This chain's CDR3 is CASSPPSGSRDTQYF. The CDR3 DNA reads TGTGCCAGCAGCCCCCCTAGCGGGAGCCGAGATACGCAGTATTTT.

This clonotype was detected a few times. V usage is TRBV28 and J usage is TRBJ2-3; D is uncertain. The V end was cut by 3 bases, the J end by 3 bases, with 10 bases between. The CDR3 is 14 residues long. Germline CDR1 and CDR2: MDHEN and SYDVKM. The CDR3 sequence: CASSLWNTTDTQYF. DNA for the CDR3: TGTGCCAGCAGTTTGTGGAATACAACAGATACGCAGTATTTT.

This clonotype was found many times. The chain uses TRBV12-3 or TRBV12-4 and TRBJ2-1, with 8 bases fitting TRBD2. The CDR3 spans 14 residues. The ends lost 5 bases at V and 7 bases at J; junction bases unmatched: 7. This CDR3 is CASSQLGLGNEQFF. CDR3 nucleotides: TGTGCCAGCAGTCAATTGGGACTAGGAAATGAGCAGTTCTTC.

In regard to this clonotype: Relative to the germline gene, one junction end is altered; a read error may explain this. The chain combines TRBV27 with TRBJ2-7; 7 nucleotides align to TRBD2. Germline V gene sequence: CDR1 MNHEY, CDR2 SMNVEV (reference sequence). The CDR3 spans 15 residues. The CDR3 DNA reads as TGTTCCAGCAGTTTATCGTCTAGCGGTAGCTACGAGCAGTACTTC. Its translation is CSSSLSSSGSYEQYF.

The chain has TRBV7-2 and TRBJ2-2, with a weak D call TRBD2 (6 bases). The germline V gene encodes CDR1 SGHTA and CDR2 FQGNSA. With 8 bases removed from V and 3 bases from J, the gap between germline ends came to 13 bases. This CDR3 comprises 14 residues. In DNA form, the CDR3 reads TGTGCCAGCTGGGCGGGACCAGACACCGGGGAGCTGTTTTTT. It specifies CASWAGPDTGELFF.

As regards this clonotype: This could be a read error, since a much larger clone is one nucleotide away. The J gene is TRBJ2-3, the V gene TRBV7-3; D is ambiguous. Per the germline V gene, CDR1 is SGHTA and CDR2 is FQGTGA. The CDR3 contains 15 residues. Trimming took 1 base from V and 5 from J, leaving 13 bases between them. This CDR3 reads CASSLNLGFIDTQYF. The CDR3, as DNA: TGTGCCAGCAGCTTAAATCTGGGGTTCATAGATACGCAGTATTTT.

This clonotype was picked up many times. The rearrangement uses TRBV25-1 and TRBJ1-2; a weak D match, TRBD1 (5 bases). The CDR3 extends over 13 amino acids. CDR1 and CDR2 (germline): MGHDK, SYGVNS. The V end was cut by 6 bases, the J end by 2 bases, with 10 bases between. CDR3 sequence reads: CASSGTGNYGYTF. The CDR3 DNA sequence: TGTGCCAGCAGCGGAACAGGAAACTATGGCTACACCTTC.

The table lists this clonotype with many counts. The rearrangement links TRBV7-9 to TRBJ2-7; D is perhaps TRBD2 (5 bases). The length of the CDR3 is 14 residues. Trimming cost V 5 bases and J 6 bases, with 17 bases left between them. CDR1 is SEHNR, CDR2 FQNEAQ, per germline (reference sequence). DNA of the CDR3: TGTGCCAGCAGCCGCTATTACGGGGTCGGCGAGCAGTACTTC. Its protein is CASSRYYGVGEQYF. Filled out from reference TRBV7-9 and TRBJ2-7, the complete variable domain reads DTGVSQNPRHKITKRGQNVTFRCDPISEHNRLYWYRQTLGQGPEFLTYFQNEAQLEKSRLLSDRFSAERPKGSFSTLEIQRTEQGDSAMYLCASSRYYGVGEQYFGPGTRLTVT.

The V and J genes are TRBV24-1 and TRBJ2-1; 8 nucleotides line up with TRBD2. Germline trimming cut 6 bases from V and 2 bases from J; bases unmatched to any gene: 5. Germline CDR1 is KGHDR and CDR2 is SFDVKD. The CDR3 runs 15 residues. The CDR3 region has the DNA TGTGCCACCAGTCCTCGAGCGGGAGCCTACAATGAGCAGTTCTTC. It yields the protein CATSPRAGAYNEQFF.

This clonotype occurred a few times. The V gene is TRBV7-6, the J gene TRBJ1-3; D is undetermined. The germline gives CDR1 SGHVS, CDR2 FNYEAQ. The V gene lost 5 bases and the J gene lost 8 bases, with 10 bases spanning the gap. The CDR3 length is 12 residues. The CDR3 loop is CASSADGYTIYF. Written as DNA, the CDR3 is TGTGCCAGCAGCGCGGACGGGTACACCATATATTTT.

With regard to this clonotype: No conserved phenylalanine or tryptophan is present at the end of the CDR3, so a read error is the likely explanation. The chain employs TRBV4-1 and TRBJ2-1; 9 bases line up with TRBD2. Germline assignment: CDR1 MGHRA and CDR2 YSYEKL. With V trimmed by 4 bases and J by 3 bases, 4 bases remained unmatched. CDR3 size: 15 residues. CDR3: CASSLVSGSYNEQFL. Written as DNA, the CDR3 is TGCGCCAGCAGCCTTGTTAGCGGGAGCTACAATGAGCAGTTCTTA.

This clonotype appeared many times. The rearrangement joins TRBV11-2 to TRBJ2-2; a weak D match, TRBD1 (5 bases). Trimming removed 5 bases at V and 0 bases at J, with 19 bases between. The CDR3 sequence is 18 residues long. From germline, CDR1 is SGHAT and CDR2 FQNNGV. This CDR3 is CASSPSQWGHTNTGELFF. Written as DNA, the CDR3 is TGTGCCAGCAGCCCTTCTCAGTGGGGCCATACGAACACCGGGGAGCTGTTTTTT.

This clonotype was counted many times. The chain is built from TRBV11-2 and TRBJ1-5; D is ambiguous. The ends were cut back, 1 base at V and 0 bases at J, with 10 bases in the middle. The CDR3 extends over 16 amino acids. CDR1 is SGHAT and CDR2 is FQNNGV in the germline V gene. In DNA, the CDR3 is TGTGCCAGCAGCTTAGGAAGTGTAGATAGCAATCAGCCCCAGCATTTT. Amino acid sequence: CASSLGSVDSNQPQHF.

This rearrangement joins TRBV6-2 or TRBV6-3 to TRBJ2-7, with TRBD1 as a possible D gene (6 bases). V dropped 2 bases and J dropped 6 bases, with 14 bases sitting between them. CDR1 is MNHEY, CDR2 SVGEGT, per germline. This CDR3 is built from 14 residues. Written as DNA, the CDR3 is TGTGCCAGCAGTTACAGGGGGAGCAGCTCCGAGCAGTACTTC. It codes for CASSYRGSSSEQYF.

This clonotype turned up a few times. This chain uses TRBV9 with TRBJ2-2, with 7 positions matching TRBD1. Germline V gene sequence: CDR1 SGDLS, CDR2 YYNGEE. This CDR3 region has 15 residues. V gave up 4 bases and J gave up 1 base; unmatched junction bases: 4. This CDR3 is CASSITGVNTGELFF. Written as DNA, the CDR3 is TGTGCCAGCAGCATAACAGGGGTGAACACCGGGGAGCTGTTTTTT.

This clonotype came up many times. For the CDR3, the DNA is TGTGCCAGCAGTCCGACTACCTCCACAGATACGCAGTATTTT. It encodes CASSPTTSTDTQYF. This chain connects TRBV6-2 or TRBV6-3 to TRBJ2-3, with D perhaps matching TRBD2 (5 bases). The CDR3 is 14 residues long. Germline assignment: CDR1 MNHEY and CDR2 SVGEGT. V was trimmed by 5 bases and J by 2 bases, leaving 11 bases between them.

The chain links TRBV29-1 to TRBJ2-1, with D unresolved. The V gene's germline CDR1 is SQVTM and CDR2 ANQGSEA. V was pared by 7 bases and J by 0 bases, with 7 bases between. The CDR3 consists of 12 residues. The CDR3 nucleotides read TGCAGCGAGGGCCTCTCCTACAATGAGCAGTTCTTC. Protein product: CSEGLSYNEQFF.

Ten or more counts support this clonotype. The chain combines TRBV7-3 with TRBJ2-3; 9 bases are shared with TRBD1. Germline lookup yields CDR1 SGHTA and CDR2 FQGTGA. The length of the CDR3 is 15 residues. Trimming took 4 bases from V and 1 from J; bases not matched to a gene: 3. The CDR3 DNA is TGTGCCAGCAGCTCATGGACAGGGGGCACAGATACGCAGTATTTT. Amino acid sequence: CASSSWTGGTDTQYF.

Of note for this clonotype: Being one base from a much bigger clone, this may be a read error. The rearrangement joins TRBV6-5 to TRBJ2-3, with D possibly matching TRBD1 (6 bases). This CDR3 has 15 residues. Germline-derived CDR1 and CDR2 are MNHEY and SVGAGI. Trimming cost V 10 bases and J 1 base, with 18 bases left between them. The CDR3 is CATGDTPYRTDTQYF. CDR3 sequence (DNA): TGTGCCACCGGGGACACCCCTTATCGCACAGATACGCAGTATTTT.

This clonotype was counted at least ten times. The J gene is TRBJ2-5, the V gene TRBV7-8; the D is unclear. Germline CDR1 SGHVS, CDR2 FQNEAQ. Trimming pared 3 bases from V and 4 bases from J, leaving 12 bases between. The CDR3 has 14 residues. The CDR3 DNA reads as TGTGCCAGCAGCTTTAAAATGAAAGGAGAGACCCAGTACTTC. Its translation is CASSFKMKGETQYF.

The rearrangement links TRBV27 to TRBJ2-1, with 10 bases that match TRBD2. The germline V gene encodes CDR1 MNHEY and CDR2 SMNVEV (reference sequence). Trimming cost V 3 bases and J 7 bases; bases outside gene matches: 15. There are 18 residues in the CDR3. The chain's CDR3 is CASSLGPSGTSEWNEQFF. In DNA form, the CDR3 reads TGTGCCAGCAGTTTGGGACCGTCCGGGACTAGCGAATGGAATGAGCAGTTCTTC.

V is TRBV4-1 and J is TRBJ2-5; 12 bases line up with TRBD2. This CDR3 contains 17 residues. Trimming took 0 bases from V and 5 from J; bases not matched to a gene: 7. CDR1 and CDR2 (germline): MGHRA, YSYEKL. CDR3 sequence (DNA): TGCGCCAGCAGCCAAGACGAGACTAGCGGGAGTAGGGAGACCCAGTACTTC. It is translated as CASSQDETSGSRETQYF.